What follows are 31 T cell receptor beta chains derived from one specimen sequenced in a study of CD8 T cells in Susac syndrome. When the RNA was reverse transcribed, random hexamers were used with an input of roughly 0.45 to 1 ug. MiXCR, applied by TCRdb to the immunoSEQ multiplex PCR reads, yields one record per CDR3 protein. This table holds approximately 160,000 distinct CDR3 sequences, about 94% found once. Sample: CD4+ T cells from PBMCs. The receptors originated from a human donor with multiple sclerosis.

V is TRBV18 and J is TRBJ1-2; TRBD1 aligns across 9 bases. The CDR3 is made up of 14 amino acids. Germline V gene lookup returns CDR1 KGHSH and CDR2 LQKENI. V trimming: 3 bases; J trimming: 6 bases; junction bases outside the gene matches: 5. In DNA, the CDR3 is TGTGCCAGCTCACCCACAGGGGGCGCGGATGGCTACACCTTC. This gives the protein CASSPTGGADGYTF.

This chain uses TRBV2 with TRBJ2-6; TRBD1 is a possible D gene (6 bases). The CDR3 extends over 13 amino acids. CDR1 and CDR2 (germline): SNHLY, FYNNEI. The germline V and J ends were trimmed by 7 bases and 2 bases, with 6 bases remaining between them. CDR3 residues: CASKGAGANVLTF. The CDR3 coding sequence is TGTGCCAGCAAGGGGGCTGGGGCCAACGTCCTGACTTTC.

The chain links TRBV5-4 to TRBJ2-7, with D possibly matching TRBD2 (6 bases). The CDR3 totals 14 residues. The germline gives CDR1 SGHNT, CDR2 YYREEE (reference sequence). V lost 0 bases and J 7 bases, leaving 14 bases between the germline ends. The CDR3 nucleotides are TGTGCCAGCAGCTTGGCCGGGGGTACGAGGGAGCAGTACTTC. The encoded protein is CASSLAGGTREQYF. The full variable domain, rest sourced from reference TRBV5-4 and TRBJ2-7, is ETGVTQSPTHLIKTRGQQVTLRCSSQSGHNTVSWYQQALGQGPQFIFQYYREEENGRGNFPPRFSGLQFPNYSSELNVNALELDDSALYLCASSLAGGTREQYFGPGTRLTVT.

This clonotype appeared a single time. The chain couples TRBV25-1 to TRBJ1-4; TRBD1 matches 7 bases. The CDR3 covers 17 residues. The V gene end was trimmed by 1 base and the J gene end by 2 bases; junction bases not matched to a gene: 7. The germline CDR1 and CDR2 sequences are MGHDK and SYGVNS. CDR3 loop: CASSESRVQGTNEKLFF. The CDR3 coding sequence is TGTGCCAGCAGTGAATCCCGGGTACAGGGGACTAATGAAAAACTGTTTTTT.

The chain joins TRBV12-3 or TRBV12-4 to TRBJ1-1, with D possibly matching TRBD1 (6 bases). V lost 7 bases to trimming and J lost 3 bases, with 12 bases between them. This CDR3 is 13 amino acids long. CDR3 residues: CASTRGPHTEAFF. The CDR3 region has the DNA TGTGCCAGCACCCGGGGGCCACACACTGAAGCTTTCTTT.

The chain has TRBV20-1 and TRBJ2-7; 12 nucleotides align to TRBD2. The germline CDR1 and CDR2 sequences are DFQATT and SNEGSKA (reference sequence). The CDR3 extends over 15 amino acids. V trimming: 0 bases; J trimming: 3 bases; junction bases outside the gene matches: 3. CDR3 amino acids: CSAREPGLAGYEQYF. DNA of the CDR3: TGCAGTGCTAGAGAGCCGGGACTAGCGGGCTACGAGCAGTACTTC.

The chain joins TRBV28 to TRBJ2-1, with D uncertain. This CDR3 has 12 amino acids. Trimming cost V 4 bases and J 0 bases, with 1 base left between them. Germline loops: CDR1 MDHEN, CDR2 SYDVKM. The CDR3 region is CASSYSYNEQFF. The CDR3 bases are TGTGCCAGCAGTTACTCCTACAATGAGCAGTTCTTC.

The gene calls are TRBV20-1 and TRBJ2-5; 10 nucleotides agree with TRBD1. Trimming at V came to 3 bases and at J to 5 bases, leaving 12 bases not matched to a gene. Germline CDR1 is DFQATT and CDR2 is SNEGSKA (reference sequence). The CDR3 runs 16 residues. The CDR3 spells CSARFGGTGVQETQYF. The CDR3 region has the DNA TGCAGTGCTAGGTTTGGAGGGACAGGGGTCCAGGAGACCCAGTACTTC.

The rearrangement joins TRBV10-3 to TRBJ1-6, with a tentative D call TRBD1 (6 bases). The CDR3 loop spans 15 amino acids. V was pared by 4 bases and J by 10 bases, with 17 bases between. Germline-derived CDR1 and CDR2 are ENHRY and SYGVKD. The CDR3 loop is CAISGEQGTYSPLHF. The CDR3 nucleotides are TGTGCCATCAGTGGTGAACAGGGAACCTACTCACCCCTCCACTTT.

The genes are TRBV29-1 and TRBJ1-2; D ambiguous. The CDR3 spans 13 residues. Trimming shortened V by 5 bases and J by 3 bases, and 13 bases separated the two germline ends. The germline V gene has CDR1 SQVTM and CDR2 ANQGSEA. As DNA, the CDR3 is TGCAGCGTTTACGCCACACTATACTATGGCTACACCTTC. Its protein is CSVYATLYYGYTF.

V gene TRBV12-3 or TRBV12-4 combines with J gene TRBJ2-3; no reliable D call. V was pared by 6 bases and J by 2 bases, with 6 bases between. The CDR3 length is 12 residues. CDR3 region: CASRWFTDTQYF. For the CDR3, the DNA is TGTGCCAGCAGATGGTTCACAGATACGCAGTATTTT.

This clonotype came up once. This chain links TRBV28 with TRBJ1-1; 11 nucleotides agree with TRBD1. CDR1 and CDR2 (germline): MDHEN, SYDVKM. This CDR3 comprises 15 residues. Unmatched junction bases numbered 5, after V lost 4 bases and J lost 4 bases. The CDR3 spells CASSSSGTGGTEAFF. Written as DNA, the CDR3 is TGTGCCAGCAGTTCTTCCGGGACAGGGGGCACTGAAGCTTTCTTT.

The chain recombines TRBV10-3 with TRBJ2-1; D possibly corresponds to TRBD2 (7 bases). From germline, CDR1 is ENHRY and CDR2 SYGVKD. The CDR3 has 14 amino acids. Trimming removed 8 bases from V and 7 bases from J, with 18 bases in between. CDR3 sequence: CAIGLGGGVNEQFF. As DNA, the CDR3 is TGTGCCATCGGCCTAGGGGGAGGGGTAAATGAGCAGTTCTTC.

V usage is TRBV12-3 or TRBV12-4 and J usage is TRBJ1-1; unclear D gene. V was shortened by 6 bases and J by 1 base, with 9 bases between the two germline ends. This CDR3 is built from 13 residues. The CDR3 protein is CASSRTGNTEAFF. Here the CDR3 DNA reads TGTGCCAGCAGCCGGACTGGGAACACTGAAGCTTTCTTT.

The chain combines TRBV20-1 with TRBJ2-7, with D hard to call. V lost 5 bases and J lost 7, with 12 bases in between. This CDR3 contains 11 residues. Germline assignment: CDR1 DFQATT and CDR2 SNEGSKA (reference sequence). The CDR3 is CSAARSTEQYF. The CDR3 DNA follows: TGCAGTGCTGCCAGATCTACGGAGCAGTACTTC.

The chain couples TRBV9 to TRBJ1-2, with TRBD1 matching over 11 bases. V trimming: 3 bases; J trimming: 10 bases; junction bases outside the gene matches: 11. The CDR3 sequence is 15 residues long. The germline V gene has CDR1 SGDLS and CDR2 YYNGEE. CDR3 coding DNA: TGTGCCAGCAGCGCCGGACAGGGGGCGAATCTCGTCTACACCTTC. This sequence encodes CASSAGQGANLVYTF.

V usage is TRBV2 and J usage is TRBJ1-3; D is unresolved. Between the trimmed V and J ends, which lost 4 bases and 11 bases, there was a span of 15 bases. Germline CDR1 SNHLY, CDR2 FYNNEI. The CDR3 sequence is 13 residues long. In nucleotides, the CDR3 is TGTGCCAGCAGTGGAACACCGAGGATATCCATATATTTT. Its protein product is CASSGTPRISIYF.

The V call is TRBV19, the J call TRBJ2-5; maybe TRBD2 (5 bases). The CDR3 loop spans 15 amino acids. Looked up from germline, CDR1 is LNHDA and CDR2 is SQIVND (reference sequence). Trimming left V 5 bases short and J 2 bases short, with 15 bases between. CDR3 nucleotides: TGTGCCAGTAGTGTTCGCCCACTAGGTCAAGAGACCCAGTACTTC. Translating gives CASSVRPLGQETQYF.

The chain links TRBV5-1 to TRBJ1-2, with TRBD1 matching 11 bases. V shed 3 bases and J 6 bases; nucleotides not matched to a gene: 4. This CDR3 contains 14 residues. CDR1 and CDR2 from the germline V gene are SGHRS and YFSETQ. CDR3 DNA: TGCGCCAGCAGCTCCGGACAGGGGGCGGATGGCTACACCTTC. Its translation is CASSSGQGADGYTF.

The CDR3 DNA reads TGTGCCAGCAGTCCCGGGACAGTCAGAGAGACCCAGTACTTC. Translated, it gives CASSPGTVRETQYF. The chain joins TRBV12-3 or TRBV12-4 to TRBJ2-5; 7 bases map to TRBD1. With V trimmed by 5 bases and J by 4 bases, 7 bases remained unmatched. The CDR3 sequence is 14 residues long.

This clonotype was recorded once. The rearrangement uses TRBV5-1 and TRBJ2-4, with D perhaps matching TRBD1 (5 bases). Germline values: CDR1 SGHRS, CDR2 YFSETQ. This CDR3 contains 13 residues. The V gene lost 0 bases and the J gene lost 6 bases, with 7 bases spanning the gap. DNA of the CDR3: TGCGCCAGCAGCTTGGGGGGCTCAAACATTCAGTACTTC. Amino acids: CASSLGGSNIQYF.

The chain links TRBV28 to TRBJ2-7, with TRBD1 matching over 8 bases. Germline loops: CDR1 MDHEN, CDR2 SYDVKM. With V trimmed by 6 bases and J by 2 bases, 6 bases remained unmatched. The CDR3 length is 14 residues. The CDR3 DNA sequence: TGTGCCAGCAGGACGACAGGGGAGGCCTACGAGCAGTACTTC. It encodes CASRTTGEAYEQYF.

The chain joins TRBV29-1 to TRBJ2-1, with TRBD2 as a possible D gene (6 bases). Germline V CDR1 and CDR2: SQVTM, ANQGSEA. Trimming stripped 6 bases from V and 6 bases from J, with 12 bases between. The CDR3 spans 12 residues. The CDR3 DNA reads TGCAGCGTCGTTCTGGGGGGCAATGAGCAGTTCTTC. It specifies CSVVLGGNEQFF.

The V call is TRBV10-3, the J call TRBJ2-5; D assignment may be TRBD1 or TRBD2 (5 bases each). This CDR3 comprises 13 residues. Germline V gene lookup returns CDR1 ENHRY and CDR2 SYGVKD. The V and J ends lost 6 bases and 3 bases respectively, with 11 bases between them. This CDR3 reads CAIRGTEKETQYF. For the CDR3, the DNA is TGTGCCATCAGGGGGACCGAGAAAGAGACCCAGTACTTC.

CDR3 DNA sequence: TGCGCCAGCAGCCCTACTAGCGGGAGCACCGGGGAGCTGTTTTTT. Translation: CASSPTSGSTGELFF. The chain has TRBV5-1 and TRBJ2-2, with 11 positions matching TRBD2. The V gene's germline CDR1 is SGHRS and CDR2 YFSETQ. V shed 4 bases and J 4 bases; nucleotides not matched to a gene: 3. The CDR3 has 15 amino acids.

The chain recombines TRBV10-3 with TRBJ1-5, with TRBD1 identical over 8 bases. Germline trimming cut 9 bases from V and 7 bases from J; bases unmatched to any gene: 8. This CDR3 spans 13 amino acids. The germline V gene has CDR1 ENHRY and CDR2 SYGVKD. Here the CDR3 reads CAISQGDGQPQHF. CDR3 coding DNA: TGTGCCATATCACAGGGGGACGGACAGCCCCAGCATTTT.

The V gene is TRBV29-1, the J gene TRBJ1-5; D is uncertain. V lost 4 bases, J lost 4 bases, and 11 bases lay in between. Germline V CDR1 and CDR2: SQVTM, ANQGSEA. The CDR3 extends over 13 amino acids. The CDR3 loop reads CSVGEVVNQPQHF. In DNA form, the CDR3 reads TGCAGCGTTGGGGAGGTGGTTAATCAGCCCCAGCATTTT.

This chain uses TRBV7-2 with TRBJ2-1, with 11 bases lining up with TRBD2. The V gene end was trimmed by 5 bases and the J gene end by 8 bases; junction bases not matched to a gene: 8. Germline loops: CDR1 SGHTA, CDR2 FQGNSA. The CDR3 covers 15 residues. DNA for the CDR3: TGTGCCAGCAGCCCGACTAGCGGGAAGGGTGATGAGCAGTTCTTC. The encoded protein is CASSPTSGKGDEQFF.

This chain links TRBV27 with TRBJ2-7; D ambiguous. Germline V gene sequence: CDR1 MNHEY, CDR2 SMNVEV (reference sequence). The CDR3 covers 15 residues. Trimming stripped 6 bases from V and 3 bases from J, with 18 bases between. In DNA, the CDR3 is TGTGCCAGCAGCCGGTCTTGGGCCCAGTACTACGAGCAGTACTTC. Protein product: CASSRSWAQYYEQYF.

The J gene is TRBJ2-7, the V gene TRBV5-1, with TRBD2 matching 10 bases. Looked up from germline, CDR1 is SGHRS and CDR2 is YFSETQ. Unmatched junction bases numbered 0, after V lost 0 bases and J lost 3 bases. The CDR3 spans 14 residues. CDR3 bases: TGCGCCAGCAGCTTGGAGCGGGGGGGCTACGAGCAGTACTTC. This gives the protein CASSLERGGYEQYF.

The CDR3 spells CASSELAGGIYEQYF. The CDR3 DNA sequence: TGCGCCAGCAGCGAACTAGCGGGAGGGATCTACGAGCAGTACTTC. The chain couples TRBV4-3 to TRBJ2-7, with TRBD2 identical over 13 bases. CDR1 and CDR2 from the germline V gene are LGHNA and YSLEER. V trimming: 5 bases; J trimming: 3 bases; junction bases outside the gene matches: 4. The CDR3 runs 15 residues.